This note documents a single T cell receptor beta chain sequence. Study processing details: By means of reference gene primer amplification, nucleated cell counts were estimated. Sequencing was performed with immunoSEQ multiplex PCR; in TCRdb, only in-frame clones are kept and a portion is missing. The DNA gave D and trimming, while V, J and clone size come from that table. The table records roughly 68,000 clones, around 82% of them present only once. This entry belongs to a study of blood T cell repertoires in COVID-19. Overall study context: The origin of the acute and convalescent COVID-19 samples was the United States, Italy and Spain.

The sequenced sample was peripheral blood. This clonotype was sampled from a man aged 80 or over with active COVID-19.

The CDR3, as DNA: TGTGCCAGCAGCCGGAGTGACAGGGAGATTTCCTACGAGCAGTACTTC. This gives the protein CASSRSDREISYEQYF. The chain links TRBV3-1 (or the pseudogene TRBV3-2) to TRBJ2-7; TRBD1 agrees at 7 bases. Germline CDR1 LGHDT, CDR2 YNNKEL (reference sequence). CDR3 length: 16 amino acids. The ends lost 4 bases at V and 1 base at J; junction bases unmatched: 10.